This TCR beta chain was identified in a study of blood T cells in healthy people across ages. Study results and limitations: Using unsorted PBMCs precluded a conclusive naive versus antigen-experienced comparison.

In regard to this clonotype: Its specificity is unknown.

A J-beta primer mix and a sample-barcoded 5' primer were used in a second PCR of roughly 6 to 12 cycles. The template-switch adaptor, which had 12 random nucleotides, put a tag on each cDNA molecule. TCRdb re-called the 5' RACE reads through MiXCR, storing one row per CDR3 protein. This table has fewer than 2,000,000 distinct CDR3 sequences, roughly two fifths appearing once. CDR3 length equals 14 residues. The germline V and J ends were trimmed by 2 bases and 4 bases, with 11 bases remaining between them. This clonotype was obtained from a human donor in good health. The sequenced sample was blood. The chain combines TRBV12-3 or TRBV12-4 with TRBJ1-2; D gene uncertain. The chain's CDR3 is CASSLTTNLYGYTF. The DNA of the CDR3 is TGTGCCAGCAGTTTAACCACAAACCTCTATGGCTACACCTTC.